The rows below give T cell receptor beta chains drawn from one sample of a study of Ad26.COV2.S vaccination and SARS-CoV-2 variants. Assay: immunoSEQ multiplex PCR; the TCRdb copy retains only in-frame clones and omits some. This table holds 400,000 to 500,000 clones, more than 75% found once. Sequences were derived from peripheral blood, sampled in a trial of Ad26.COV2.S vaccine versus placebo. Receptors were obtained from a person aged 18-65 years who received the Ad26.COV2.S COVID-19 vaccine or a placebo. CDR3s include the opening cysteine and the closing phenylalanine or tryptophan. A D gene is named only where the DNA matches it firmly. Clone size is not always given. Where it is, it says once, few, many or a class for expanded clones.

d_call: TRBD1
clone_size: .
v_call: TRBV11-2
j_call: TRBJ2-7
cdr3_aa: CASSPGTGPNYEQYF
cdr3_nt: TGTGCCAGCAGTCCCGGGACAGGGCCTAACTACGAGCAGTACTTC

d_call: .
clone_size: .
v_call: TRBV29-1
j_call: TRBJ1-5
cdr3_aa: CSVGQGGNQPQHF
cdr3_nt: TGCAGCGTTGGTCAGGGTGGCAATCAGCCCCAGCATTTT

d_call: .
clone_size: .
v_call: TRBV28
j_call: TRBJ1-2
cdr3_aa: CASSSSDLYGYTF
cdr3_nt: TGTGCCAGCAGTTCCTCGGACTTATATGGCTACACCTTC

d_call: TRBD2
clone_size: .
v_call: TRBV11-2
j_call: TRBJ2-5
cdr3_aa: CASSPMMSSGVIETQYF
cdr3_nt: TGTGCCAGCAGCCCCATGATGTCTAGCGGGGTTATAGAGACCCAGTACTTC

d_call: .
clone_size: .
v_call: TRBV9
j_call: TRBJ2-5
cdr3_aa: CASSVGPRVAEQETQYF
cdr3_nt: TGTGCCAGCAGCGTAGGCCCCCGGGTAGCGGAACAAGAGACCCAGTACTTC

d_call: .
clone_size: once
v_call: TRBV4-1
j_call: TRBJ1-6
cdr3_aa: CASSPQGSRGYNSPLHF
cdr3_nt: TGCGCCAGCAGCCCCCAGGGGTCGCGCGGCTATAATTCACCCCTCCACTTT

d_call: .
clone_size: .
v_call: TRBV5-1
j_call: TRBJ1-2
cdr3_aa: CASSLGLGGNYGYTF
cdr3_nt: TGCGCCAGCAGCTTGGGGCTCGGGGGAAACTATGGCTACACCTTC

d_call: .
clone_size: few
v_call: TRBV7-2
j_call: TRBJ1-6
cdr3_aa: CASSLSTRSYNSPLHF
cdr3_nt: TGTGCCAGCAGCCTTAGCACCCGCTCCTATAATTCACCCCTCCACTTT

d_call: .
clone_size: .
v_call: TRBV5-1
j_call: TRBJ1-3
cdr3_aa: CASSPEGGSGNTIYF
cdr3_nt: TGCGCCAGCAGCCCGGAAGGGGGGTCTGGAAACACCATATATTTT

d_call: .
clone_size: .
v_call: TRBV15
j_call: TRBJ1-6
cdr3_aa: CATSRDLLIGTLYNSPLHF
cdr3_nt: TGTGCCACCAGCAGAGATCTGTTAATTGGGACACTCTATAATTCACCCCTCCACTTT

d_call: .
clone_size: .
v_call: TRBV9
j_call: TRBJ1-3
cdr3_aa: CASSGPPGGPGNTIYF
cdr3_nt: TGTGCCAGCAGCGGCCCCCCGGGGGGGCCTGGAAACACCATATATTTT

d_call: TRBD1
clone_size: .
v_call: TRBV5-4
j_call: TRBJ2-5
cdr3_aa: CASSRTRTGWETQYF
cdr3_nt: TGTGCCAGCAGCCGGACCCGGACAGGGTGGGAGACCCAGTACTTC

d_call: .
clone_size: .
v_call: TRBV15
j_call: TRBJ1-1
cdr3_aa: CATSRVRTRNTEAFF
cdr3_nt: TGTGCCACCAGCAGGGTCCGGACTCGTAACACTGAAGCTTTCTTT

d_call: .
clone_size: .
v_call: TRBV7-9
j_call: TRBJ2-2
cdr3_aa: CASSSERGTYTGELFF
cdr3_nt: TGTGCCAGCAGCTCAGAAAGAGGCACATACACCGGGGAGCTGTTTTTT

d_call: .
clone_size: .
v_call: TRBV6-6
j_call: TRBJ1-6
cdr3_aa: CASRMYEGENSPLHF
cdr3_nt: TGTGCCAGCAGGATGTACGAGGGGGAAAATTCACCCCTCCACTTT

d_call: .
clone_size: .
v_call: TRBV6-5
j_call: TRBJ1-4
cdr3_aa: CASSRTDSTNEKLFF
cdr3_nt: TGTGCCAGCAGTAGGACAGACTCAACTAATGAAAAACTGTTTTTT

d_call: .
clone_size: .
v_call: TRBV7-3
j_call: TRBJ2-1
cdr3_aa: CASSRTRARYGEQFF
cdr3_nt: TGTGCCAGCAGCCGCACGCGGGCGCGTTATGGTGAGCAGTTCTTC

d_call: TRBD1
clone_size: .
v_call: TRBV7-2
j_call: TRBJ2-5
cdr3_aa: CASSPRQGQETQYF
cdr3_nt: TGTGCCAGCAGCCCCCGACAGGGCCAAGAGACCCAGTACTTC

d_call: .
clone_size: .
v_call: TRBV5-6
j_call: TRBJ2-3
cdr3_aa: CASSLLRTRSTDTQYF
cdr3_nt: TGTGCCAGCAGCTTGCTAAGGACCCGGAGCACAGATACGCAGTATTTT

d_call: .
clone_size: few
v_call: TRBV12-3/TRBV12-4
j_call: TRBJ1-1
cdr3_aa: CASSLGKNTEAFF
cdr3_nt: TGTGCCAGCAGTTTGGGCAAGAACACTGAAGCTTTCTTT

d_call: TRBD2
clone_size: .
v_call: TRBV6-1
j_call: TRBJ2-2
cdr3_aa: CASSDPSGGAVTGELFF
cdr3_nt: TGTGCCAGCAGTGACCCCAGCGGGGGGGCCGTCACCGGGGAGCTGTTTTTT

d_call: .
clone_size: .
v_call: TRBV12-3/TRBV12-4
j_call: TRBJ1-6
cdr3_aa: CASSQNSPLHF
cdr3_nt: TGTGCCAGCAGCCAAAATTCACCCCTCCACTTT

d_call: .
clone_size: .
v_call: TRBV28
j_call: TRBJ1-2
cdr3_aa: CASQLRDSGLWDGYTF
cdr3_nt: TGTGCCAGCCAATTGCGGGATTCGGGATTATGGGATGGCTACACCTTC

d_call: .
clone_size: .
v_call: TRBV10-3
j_call: TRBJ1-3
cdr3_aa: CAISTQGNTIYF
cdr3_nt: TGTGCCATCAGTACCCAAGGAAACACCATATATTTT